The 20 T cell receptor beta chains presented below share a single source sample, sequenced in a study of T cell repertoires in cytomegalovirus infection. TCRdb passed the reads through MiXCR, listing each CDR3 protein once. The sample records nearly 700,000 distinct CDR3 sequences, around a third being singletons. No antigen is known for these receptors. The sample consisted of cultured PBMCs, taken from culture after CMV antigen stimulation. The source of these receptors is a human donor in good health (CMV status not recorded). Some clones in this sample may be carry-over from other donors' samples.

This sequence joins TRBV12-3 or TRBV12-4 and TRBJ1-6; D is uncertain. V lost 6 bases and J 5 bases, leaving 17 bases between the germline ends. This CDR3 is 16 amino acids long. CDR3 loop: CASSSIGPGDNSPLHF. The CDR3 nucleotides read TGTGCCAGCAGCTCAATTGGTCCAGGTGATAATTCACCCCTCCACTTT.

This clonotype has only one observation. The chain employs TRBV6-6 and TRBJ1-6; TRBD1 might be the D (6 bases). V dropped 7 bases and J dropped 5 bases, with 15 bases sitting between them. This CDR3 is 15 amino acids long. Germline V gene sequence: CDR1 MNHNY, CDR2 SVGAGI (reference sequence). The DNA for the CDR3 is TGTGCCAGCACCAGGGGCCTTCGTGATAATTCACCCCTCCACTTT. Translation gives CASTRGLRDNSPLHF.

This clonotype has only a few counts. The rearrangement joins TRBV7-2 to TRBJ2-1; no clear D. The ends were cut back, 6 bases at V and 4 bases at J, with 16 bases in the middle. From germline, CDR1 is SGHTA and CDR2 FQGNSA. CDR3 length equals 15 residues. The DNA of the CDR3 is TGTGCCAGCAGATCCCAACGGCTTCGTTACAATGAGCAGTTCTTC. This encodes CASRSQRLRYNEQFF.

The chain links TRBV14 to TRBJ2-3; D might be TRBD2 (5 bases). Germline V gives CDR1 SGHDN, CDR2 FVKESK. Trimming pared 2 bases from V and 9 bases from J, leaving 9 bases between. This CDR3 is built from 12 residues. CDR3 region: CASSQIRGTQYF. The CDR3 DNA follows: TGTGCCAGCAGCCAAATCCGGGGAACGCAGTATTTT.

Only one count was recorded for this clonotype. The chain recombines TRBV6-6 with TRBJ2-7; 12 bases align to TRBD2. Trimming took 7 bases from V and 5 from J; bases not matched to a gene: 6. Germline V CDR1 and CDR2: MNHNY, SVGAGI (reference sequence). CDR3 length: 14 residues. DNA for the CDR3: TGTGCCAGCAATCTAGCGGGAGGGCACGACGAGCAGTACTTC. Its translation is CASNLAGGHDEQYF.

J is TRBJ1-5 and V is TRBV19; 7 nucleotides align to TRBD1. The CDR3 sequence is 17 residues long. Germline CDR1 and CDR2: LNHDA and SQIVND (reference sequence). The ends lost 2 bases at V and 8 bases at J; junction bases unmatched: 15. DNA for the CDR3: TGTGCCAGTAGTATACCCCGCCCGGGACAGTCTGGGGAGCCCCAGCATTTT. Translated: CASSIPRPGQSGEPQHF.

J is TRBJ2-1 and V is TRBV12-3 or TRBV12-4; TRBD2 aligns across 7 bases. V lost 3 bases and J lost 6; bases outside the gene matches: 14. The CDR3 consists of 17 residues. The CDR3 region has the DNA TGTGCCAGCAGTTTCGGCGGGAGAATACCCGGGGTCAATGAGCAGTTCTTC. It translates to CASSFGGRIPGVNEQFF.

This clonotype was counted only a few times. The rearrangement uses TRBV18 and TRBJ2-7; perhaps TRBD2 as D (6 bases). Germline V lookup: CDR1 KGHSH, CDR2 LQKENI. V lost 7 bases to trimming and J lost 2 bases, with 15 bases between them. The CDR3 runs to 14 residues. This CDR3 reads CASFSPREAYEQYF. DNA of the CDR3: TGTGCCAGCTTTTCCCCCAGGGAGGCCTACGAGCAGTACTTC.

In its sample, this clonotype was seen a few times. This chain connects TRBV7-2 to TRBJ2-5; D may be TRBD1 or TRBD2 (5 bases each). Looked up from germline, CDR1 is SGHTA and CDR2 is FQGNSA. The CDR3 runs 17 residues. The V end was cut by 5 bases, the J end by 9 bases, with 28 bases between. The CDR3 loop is CASSRRAFDSPGRAQYF. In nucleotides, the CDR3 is TGTGCCAGCAGCCGAAGAGCCTTCGACAGCCCGGGGCGGGCCCAGTACTTC. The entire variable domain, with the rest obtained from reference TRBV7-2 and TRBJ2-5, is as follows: GAGVSQSPSNKVTEKGKDVELRCDPISGHTALYWYRQSLGQGLEFLIYFQGNSAPDKSGLPSDRFSAERTGGSVSTLTIQRTQQEDSAVYLCASSRRAFDSPGRAQYFGPGTRLLVL.

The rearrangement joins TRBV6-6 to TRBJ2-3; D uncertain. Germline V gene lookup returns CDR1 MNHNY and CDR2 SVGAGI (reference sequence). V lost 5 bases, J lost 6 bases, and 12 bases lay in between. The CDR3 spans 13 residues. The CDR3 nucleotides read TGTGCCAGCAGTCTCCTAAACGGGGATACGCAGTATTTT. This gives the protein CASSLLNGDTQYF.

CDR3 protein: CASRVKDTQYF. The CDR3 region has the DNA TGTGCCAGCAGGGTCAAGGATACGCAGTATTTT. This chain uses TRBV6-2 or TRBV6-3 with TRBJ2-3, with unresolved D. V lost 6 bases and J lost 6, with 7 bases in between. The CDR3 is made up of 11 amino acids. Germline V lookup: CDR1 MNHEY, CDR2 SVGEGT.

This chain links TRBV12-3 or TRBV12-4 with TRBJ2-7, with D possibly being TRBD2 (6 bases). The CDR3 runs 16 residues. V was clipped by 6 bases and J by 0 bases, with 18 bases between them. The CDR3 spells CASSPGASVGSYEQYF. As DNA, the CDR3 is TGTGCCAGCAGCCCCGGGGCTAGCGTTGGCTCCTACGAGCAGTACTTC.

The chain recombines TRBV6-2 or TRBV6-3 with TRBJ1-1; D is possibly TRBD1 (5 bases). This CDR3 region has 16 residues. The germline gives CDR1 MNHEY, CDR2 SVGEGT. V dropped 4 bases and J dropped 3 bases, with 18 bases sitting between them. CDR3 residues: CASSSSVEGADTEAFF. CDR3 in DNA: TGTGCCAGCAGTTCGTCCGTAGAAGGGGCCGACACTGAAGCTTTCTTT.

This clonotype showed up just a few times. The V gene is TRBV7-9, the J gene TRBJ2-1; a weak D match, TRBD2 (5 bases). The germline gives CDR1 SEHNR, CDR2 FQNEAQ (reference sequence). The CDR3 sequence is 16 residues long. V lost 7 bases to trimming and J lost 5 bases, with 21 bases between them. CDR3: CASTPSPRSGNNEQFF. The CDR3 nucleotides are TGTGCCAGCACCCCGTCCCCGAGAAGCGGTAACAATGAGCAGTTCTTC.

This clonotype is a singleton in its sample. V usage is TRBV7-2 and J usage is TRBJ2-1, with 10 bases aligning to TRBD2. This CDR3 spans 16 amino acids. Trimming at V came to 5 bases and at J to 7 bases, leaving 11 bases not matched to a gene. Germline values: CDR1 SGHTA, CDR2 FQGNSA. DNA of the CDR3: TGTGCCAGCAGCCCTATGCTAGCGGGAGTCGGAAATGAGCAGTTCTTC. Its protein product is CASSPMLAGVGNEQFF.

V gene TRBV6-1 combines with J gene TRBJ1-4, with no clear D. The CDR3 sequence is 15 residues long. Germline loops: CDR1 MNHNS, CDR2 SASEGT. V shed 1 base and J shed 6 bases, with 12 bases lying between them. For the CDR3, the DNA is TGTGCCAGCAGTGAAGACAGACGTCTAGATGAAAAACTGTTTTTT. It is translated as CASSEDRRLDEKLFF.

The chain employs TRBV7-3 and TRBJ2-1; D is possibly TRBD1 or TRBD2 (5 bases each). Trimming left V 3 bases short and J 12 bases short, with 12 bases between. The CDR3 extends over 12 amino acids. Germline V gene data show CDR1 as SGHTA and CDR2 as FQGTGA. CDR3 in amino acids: CASSFVGVRQFF. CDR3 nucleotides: TGTGCCAGCAGCTTCGTGGGGGTGCGGCAGTTCTTC.

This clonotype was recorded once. The CDR3 region is CASEDGSYEQYF. CDR3 bases: TGTGCCAGCGAAGATGGGTCCTACGAGCAGTACTTC. The chain is built from TRBV6-2 or TRBV6-3 and TRBJ2-7; D is uncertain. CDR3 length equals 12 residues. Looked up from germline, CDR1 is MNHEY and CDR2 is SVGEGT. The V end lost 8 bases, the J end lost 1 base, and 9 bases lay between the germline ends.

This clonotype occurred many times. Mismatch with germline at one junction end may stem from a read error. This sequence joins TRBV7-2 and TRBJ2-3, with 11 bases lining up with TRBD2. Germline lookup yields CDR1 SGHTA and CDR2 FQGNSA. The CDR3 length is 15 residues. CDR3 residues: CASSLAGGRTDTQYF. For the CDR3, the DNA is TGTGCCAGCAGTTTAGCGGGAGGGCGAACAGATACGCAGTATTTT.

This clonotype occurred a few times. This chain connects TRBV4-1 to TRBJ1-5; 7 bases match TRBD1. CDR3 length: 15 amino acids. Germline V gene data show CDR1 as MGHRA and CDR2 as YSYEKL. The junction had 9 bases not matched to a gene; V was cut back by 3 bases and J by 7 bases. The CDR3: CASSQLDRVGQPQHF. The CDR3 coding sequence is TGCGCCAGCAGCCAGCTTGACAGGGTCGGACAGCCCCAGCATTTT.